The 25 T cell receptor beta chains listed next were all sequenced from one sample in a study of blood T cell repertoires in COVID-19. This table comes from immunoSEQ multiplex PCR, and its TCRdb copy is limited to in-frame clones, with some not included. The sample yields about 380,000 clones, around nine tenths seen once. The sequenced sample consisted of PBMCs or T cells enriched from blood (not recorded which). The receptors stem from a woman aged 18 to 35 who had recovered from COVID-19.

The chain combines TRBV5-5 with TRBJ2-7; a possible D gene is TRBD1 (6 bases). V was clipped by 7 bases and J by 1 base, with 15 bases between them. There are 14 residues in the CDR3. Germline CDR1 SGHKS, CDR2 YYEKEE (reference sequence). The CDR3 region has the DNA TGTGCCAGCGGACGGGACACGCGATCCTACGAGCAGTACTTC. The encoded protein is CASGRDTRSYEQYF.

Written as DNA, the CDR3 is TGTGCCAGCAGCCCGACAGGGTTGAACACTGAAGCTTTCTTT. This codes for CASSPTGLNTEAFF. The chain couples TRBV5-6 to TRBJ1-1; 7 bases fit TRBD1. Germline-derived CDR1 and CDR2 are SGHDT and YYEEEE. The CDR3 length is 14 residues. V dropped 4 bases and J dropped 0; count of bases not matched to a gene: 3.

The chain is built from TRBV10-3 and TRBJ1-4; the D gene is possibly TRBD1 (5 bases). V was cut by 2 bases and J by 5 bases, with 18 bases left in between. Germline CDR1 is ENHRY and CDR2 is SYGVKD. There are 17 residues in the CDR3. The CDR3 DNA reads TGTGCCATCAGTGAGGGCAGGAAAATTCAGGGCAATGAAAAACTGTTTTTT. It encodes CAISEGRKIQGNEKLFF.

V usage is TRBV28 and J usage is TRBJ2-5; 7 bases match TRBD1. The junction had 7 bases not matched to a gene; V was cut back by 4 bases and J by 5 bases. Germline V gives CDR1 MDHEN, CDR2 SYDVKM. CDR3 length: 14 amino acids. The CDR3 here is CASSWDSIVETQYF. CDR3 DNA: TGTGCCAGCAGTTGGGACAGTATTGTTGAGACCCAGTACTTC.

This sequence joins TRBV18 and TRBJ1-1; 7 bases agree with TRBD1. Trimming removed 2 bases from V and 2 bases from J; junction bases left unmatched: 8. CDR1 is KGHSH and CDR2 is LQKENI in the germline V gene. The CDR3 covers 16 residues. CDR3 loop: CASSPVTGQVNTEAFF. Here the CDR3 DNA reads TGTGCCAGCTCACCAGTGACCGGACAGGTTAACACTGAAGCTTTCTTT.

The rearrangement joins TRBV13 to TRBJ2-1, with D perhaps TRBD1 (6 bases). V was pared by 6 bases and J by 8 bases, with 14 bases between. There are 13 residues in the CDR3. Germline V CDR1 and CDR2: PRHDT, FYEKMQ (reference sequence). This CDR3 reads CASRWGRSYEQFF. CDR3 DNA: TGTGCCAGCAGGTGGGGGCGCTCCTATGAGCAGTTCTTC.

A single count supports this clone. V usage is TRBV19 and J usage is TRBJ1-2; a weak D match, TRBD1 (5 bases). This CDR3 comprises 13 residues. V was shortened by 3 bases and J by 3 bases, with 8 bases between the two germline ends. The germline V gene encodes CDR1 LNHDA and CDR2 SQIVND (reference sequence). The chain's CDR3 is CASSISTDYGYTF. The CDR3 DNA is TGTGCCAGTAGTATTTCGACAGACTATGGCTACACCTTC.

V usage is TRBV19 and J usage is TRBJ1-5; possible D gene TRBD1, 5 bases. The CDR3 length is 15 residues. Trimming took 1 base from V and 6 from J, leaving 13 bases between them. Germline V lookup: CDR1 LNHDA, CDR2 SQIVND (reference sequence). The chain's CDR3 is CASSIVGQGAQPQHF. The CDR3 DNA reads TGTGCCAGTAGTATAGTAGGTCAGGGCGCTCAGCCCCAGCATTTT. The entire variable domain, with the rest obtained from reference TRBV19 and TRBJ1-5, is as follows: DGGITQSPKYLFRKEGQNVTLSCEQNLNHDAMYWYRQDPGQGLRLIYYSQIVNDFQKGDIAEGYSVSREKKESFPLTVTSAQKNPTAFYLCASSIVGQGAQPQHFGDGTRLSIL.

V and J are TRBV3-1 (or the pseudogene TRBV3-2) and TRBJ2-7, with D perhaps matching TRBD1 (6 bases). The germline CDR1 and CDR2 sequences are LGHDT and YNNKEL (reference sequence). Deletions cut 6 bases from V and 2 bases from J, with 23 bases between. The CDR3 sequence is 17 residues long. In nucleotides, the CDR3 is TGTGCCAGCAGTCGAAACCCTCAGGGGATGTTGACCTACGAGCAGTACTTC. Amino acid sequence: CASSRNPQGMLTYEQYF.

The chain links TRBV9 to TRBJ1-1; possible D gene TRBD1, 5 bases. The CDR3 extends over 14 amino acids. Germline loops: CDR1 SGDLS, CDR2 YYNGEE. The V gene lost 2 bases and the J gene lost 0 bases, with 8 bases spanning the gap. CDR3 sequence (DNA): TGTGCCAGCAGCGTCACAGGTTTGAACACTGAAGCTTTCTTT. Protein sequence: CASSVTGLNTEAFF.

This clone is a singleton in its sample. CDR3 amino acids: CASSQQFNTEAFF. In nucleotides, the CDR3 is TGTGCCAGCAGCCAACAGTTCAACACTGAAGCTTTCTTT. V usage is TRBV11-2 and J usage is TRBJ1-1; D uncertain. Per germline, CDR1 SGHAT and CDR2 FQNNGV. V was clipped by 5 bases and J by 2 bases, with 9 bases between them. The CDR3 extends over 13 amino acids.

The CDR3 bases are TGCGCCAGCAGCTCGGGAACAGGGGCCAAAAACATTCAGTACTTC. Protein product: CASSSGTGAKNIQYF. The chain has TRBV5-1 and TRBJ2-4; possible D gene TRBD1, 6 bases. V was shortened by 3 bases and J by 1 base, with 11 bases between the two germline ends. This CDR3 has 15 amino acids. The V gene's germline CDR1 is SGHRS and CDR2 YFSETQ. The full variable domain, its missing parts supplied by reference TRBV5-1 and TRBJ2-4, is KAGVTQTPRYLIKTRGQQVTLSCSPISGHRSVSWYQQTPGQGLQFLFEYFSETQRNKGNFPGRFSGRQFSNSRSEMNVSTLELGDSALYLCASSSGTGAKNIQYFGAGTRLSVL.

This clone came up once. The V call is TRBV18, the J call TRBJ1-2; D unclear. The CDR3 length is 15 residues. V was clipped by 0 bases and J by 0 bases, with 8 bases between them. CDR1 is KGHSH, CDR2 LQKENI, per germline. CDR3 residues: CASSPPLEANYGYTF. The CDR3 DNA follows: TGTGCCAGCTCACCACCGTTGGAGGCTAACTATGGCTACACCTTC. Looking up the rest from reference TRBV18 and TRBJ1-2 gives the full variable domain: NAGVMQNPRHLVRRRGQEARLRCSPMKGHSHVYWYRQLPEEGLKFMVYLQKENIIDESGMPKERFSAEFPKEGPSILRIQQVVRGDSAAYFCASSPPLEANYGYTFGSGTRLTVV.

The chain links TRBV28 to TRBJ2-1, with 8 nucleotides matching TRBD1. CDR1 is MDHEN, CDR2 SYDVKM, per germline. V lost 6 bases to trimming and J lost 2 bases; unmatched junction nucleotides: 6. The CDR3 totals 15 residues. The CDR3 nucleotides are TGTGCCAGCAGCCTAACAGGGGGGCCCTACAATGAGCAGTTCTTC. The encoded protein is CASSLTGGPYNEQFF.

CDR3 in DNA: TGCGCCAGCAGCCGACACCGGGGTCACAATCAGCCCCAGCATTTT. This sequence encodes CASSRHRGHNQPQHF. The V call is TRBV4-3, the J call TRBJ1-5; D uncertain. The CDR3 spans 15 residues. Between the trimmed V and J ends, which lost 4 bases and 3 bases, there was a span of 13 bases. CDR1 and CDR2 from the germline V gene are LGHNA and YSLEER.

V and J are TRBV9 and TRBJ2-7; possibly TRBD1 for D (5 bases). The V gene lost 4 bases and the J gene lost 2 bases, with 13 bases spanning the gap. This CDR3 has 14 amino acids. The germline V gene has CDR1 SGDLS and CDR2 YYNGEE. The CDR3 loop is CASSLGQGTYEQYF. The CDR3 DNA follows: TGTGCCAGCAGCTTAGGACAAGGAACCTACGAGCAGTACTTC.

For the CDR3, the DNA is TGTGCCAGCAGCCCCACCAGGGATGGGGAGCAGTACTTC. Amino acids: CASSPTRDGEQYF. V and J are TRBV6-5 and TRBJ2-7, with D perhaps matching TRBD1 (5 bases). Germline V CDR1 and CDR2: MNHEY, SVGAGI. Trimming took off 6 bases at V and 7 bases at J, with 16 bases between the two ends. This CDR3 comprises 13 residues.

The V gene is TRBV4-2, the J gene TRBJ1-2, with D hard to call. Trimming cost V 6 bases and J 3 bases, with 8 bases left between them. This CDR3 is built from 12 residues. Germline assignment: CDR1 LGHNA and CDR2 YNFKEQ. The CDR3 here is CASSTLDYGYTF. In DNA form, the CDR3 reads TGTGCCAGCAGTACATTGGACTATGGCTACACCTTC.

The chain is built from TRBV28 and TRBJ1-5; tentatively, D is TRBD1 (5 bases). CDR1 is MDHEN and CDR2 is SYDVKM in the germline V gene. V lost 5 bases and J 2 bases, leaving 10 bases between the germline ends. The CDR3 is made up of 14 amino acids. CDR3 DNA: TGTGCCAGCAGTCCCCCGGGGGGCAATCAGCCCCAGCATTTT. It is translated as CASSPPGGNQPQHF.

This chain joins TRBV15 and TRBJ2-5; D is undetermined. Germline assignment: CDR1 LNHNV and CDR2 YYDKDF (reference sequence). V was cut by 5 bases and J by 0 bases, with 4 bases left in between. There are 12 residues in the CDR3. The CDR3 region has the DNA TGTGCCACCAGCGAGTACCAAGAGACCCAGTACTTC. It encodes CATSEYQETQYF.

This clone was observed a single time. The V gene is TRBV9, the J gene TRBJ1-1; no firm D call. V was pared by 3 bases and J by 6 bases, with 6 bases between. Germline CDR1 reads SGDLS; CDR2 reads YYNGEE. There are 11 residues in the CDR3. CDR3: CASSGRSEAFF. In DNA, the CDR3 is TGTGCCAGCAGCGGGAGATCTGAAGCTTTCTTT.

A note on this clone: Distinct nucleotide sequences in the sample also encode this CDR3. This chain connects TRBV28 to TRBJ1-6; 9 bases are a match to TRBD1. The J segment lost 9 bases and the V segment lost 4 bases, leaving 1 base of the junction unmatched. The CDR3 length is 13 residues. Germline V lookup: CDR1 MDHEN, CDR2 SYDVKM. CDR3 in DNA: TGTGCCAGCAGTTCGGGACAGGGTTCACCCCTCCACTTT. Translation: CASSSGQGSPLHF.

The rearrangement uses TRBV3-1 (or the pseudogene TRBV3-2) and TRBJ2-2; 12 bases are a match to TRBD2. Germline V gene lookup returns CDR1 LGHDT and CDR2 YNNKEL (reference sequence). CDR3 length: 17 residues. V shed 0 bases, J shed 5 bases, and the junction held 4 bases outside the gene matches. The CDR3 nucleotides read TGTGCCAGCAGCCAAGATCCCGGACTAGCGGGGACCGGGGAGCTGTTTTTT. Translated: CASSQDPGLAGTGELFF.

As DNA, the CDR3 is TGCGCCAGCAGCCAGGGCACGTCAGGGGCTCCCTACGAGCAGTACTTC. Its protein is CASSQGTSGAPYEQYF. This sequence joins TRBV4-3 and TRBJ2-7; possibly TRBD1 for D (6 bases). The length of the CDR3 is 16 residues. V was shortened by 3 bases and J by 2 bases, with 17 bases between the two germline ends. Germline loops: CDR1 LGHNA, CDR2 YSLEER.

This clone was counted a single time. The CDR3 bases are TGTGCCAGCAGCACCCCGACTCGCTACAATGAGCAGTTCTTC. Amino acids: CASSTPTRYNEQFF. J is TRBJ2-1 and V is TRBV5-4, with D unclear. Looked up from germline, CDR1 is SGHNT and CDR2 is YYREEE (reference sequence). Trimming took off 4 bases at V and 3 bases at J, with 11 bases between the two ends. This CDR3 is 14 amino acids long.